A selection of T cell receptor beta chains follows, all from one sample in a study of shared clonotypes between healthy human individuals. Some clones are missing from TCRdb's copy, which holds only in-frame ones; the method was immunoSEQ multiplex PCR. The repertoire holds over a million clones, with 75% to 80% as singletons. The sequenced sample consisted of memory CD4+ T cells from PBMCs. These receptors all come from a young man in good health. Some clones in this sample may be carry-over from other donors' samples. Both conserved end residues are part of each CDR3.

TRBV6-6,CASRVAGVYEQYF
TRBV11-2,CASSQGRYTDTQYF
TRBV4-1,CASSQDSGITEAFF
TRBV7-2,CASRSKFSTDTQYF
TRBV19,CASRFTGTGVGNTIYF
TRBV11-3,CASSSGQGNNGELFF
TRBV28,CASSPWGGTGGNTIYF
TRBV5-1,CASSLDGGGSYNEQFF
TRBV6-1,CASSDQSGGNEQFF
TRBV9,CASSDPGTTSKTQYF
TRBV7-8,CASSLMGTEAFF
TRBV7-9,CAVQRGDRGLYEQYF
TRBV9,CASTSPASAYEQYF
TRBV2,CASRAGGSDNEQFF
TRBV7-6,CASSFYIGGTGELFF
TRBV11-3,CASSLGGTPSDTQYF
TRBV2,CASTMDRGKEQYF
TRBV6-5,CASSYSAGQLYEQYF
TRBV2,CASSWQSYEQYF
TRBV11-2,CASSRPAGGKGSYEQYF
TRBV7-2,CASSPSGTGGTYEQYF
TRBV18,CASSPETVTEQYF
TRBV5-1,CASSSIPPSGEQYF
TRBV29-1,CSERQGARTEAFF
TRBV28,CASSPVERTGNTIYF
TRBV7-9,CASSPRGLAHYNEQFF
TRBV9,CASSVDSGQLTDTQYF
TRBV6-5,CASSYAGQGSYEQYF
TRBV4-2,CASSQASGTQETQYF
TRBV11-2,CASSRPPGPSRWGTQYF
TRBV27,CASSLYGGTSGYNEQFF
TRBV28,CASSLTSAPSQFF
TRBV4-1,CASSQRTATYEQYF
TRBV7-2,CASSLIPGTEAFF
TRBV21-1,CASSKPALSTYEQYF
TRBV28,CASRIGYNYGYTF
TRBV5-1,CASSLRDRGEQYF
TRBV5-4,CASSFSRGGGEQYF
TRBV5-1,CASSLVGDDTEAFF
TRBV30,CAWKPGLADFGSSYEQYF
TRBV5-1,CASSLGHTTSYEQYF
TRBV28,CASRPTGLNRYTF